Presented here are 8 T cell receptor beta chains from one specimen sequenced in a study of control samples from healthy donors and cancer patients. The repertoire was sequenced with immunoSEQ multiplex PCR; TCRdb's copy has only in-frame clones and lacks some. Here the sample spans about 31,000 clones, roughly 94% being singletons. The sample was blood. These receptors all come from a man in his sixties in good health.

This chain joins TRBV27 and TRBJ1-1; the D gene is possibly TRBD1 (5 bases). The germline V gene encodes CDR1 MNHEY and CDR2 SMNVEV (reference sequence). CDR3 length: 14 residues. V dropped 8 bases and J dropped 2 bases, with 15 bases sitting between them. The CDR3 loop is CASPEGQTNTEAFF. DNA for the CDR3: TGTGCCAGCCCAGAGGGGCAAACTAACACTGAAGCTTTCTTT.

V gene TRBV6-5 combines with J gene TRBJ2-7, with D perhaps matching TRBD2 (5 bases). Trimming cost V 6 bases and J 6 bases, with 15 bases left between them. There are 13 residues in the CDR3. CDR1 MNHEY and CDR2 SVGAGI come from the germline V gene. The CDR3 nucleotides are TGTGCCAGCAGCCTGGACGGGATAGGCGAGCAGTACTTC. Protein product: CASSLDGIGEQYF.

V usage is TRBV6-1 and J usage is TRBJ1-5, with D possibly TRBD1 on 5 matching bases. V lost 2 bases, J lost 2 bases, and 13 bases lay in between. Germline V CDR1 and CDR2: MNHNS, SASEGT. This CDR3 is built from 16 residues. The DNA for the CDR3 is TGTGCCAGCAGTGAAATTCAGGGAGGGGGCAATCAGCCCCAGCATTTT. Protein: CASSEIQGGGNQPQHF.

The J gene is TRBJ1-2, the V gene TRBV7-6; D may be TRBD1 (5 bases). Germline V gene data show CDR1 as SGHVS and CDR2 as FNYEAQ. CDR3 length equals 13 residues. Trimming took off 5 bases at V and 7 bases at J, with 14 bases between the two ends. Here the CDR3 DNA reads TGTGCCAGCAGCCCACGGGGGGGGAGTGGCTACACCTTC. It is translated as CASSPRGGSGYTF. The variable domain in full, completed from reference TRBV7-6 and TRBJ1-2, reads GAGVSQSPRYKVTKRGQDVALRCDPISGHVSLYWYRQALGQGPEFLTYFNYEAQQDKSGLPNDRFSAERPEGSISTLTIQRTEQRDSAMYRCASSPRGGSGYTFGSGTRLTVV.

CDR3 DNA: TGTGCCACCACTAAAACTAGGGTCGATGGCTACACCTTC. It specifies CATTKTRVDGYTF. The V and J genes are TRBV6-5 and TRBJ1-2; D gene uncertain. Germline V lookup: CDR1 MNHEY, CDR2 SVGAGI. The CDR3 loop spans 13 amino acids. Trimming took 10 bases from V and 6 from J, leaving 18 bases between them.

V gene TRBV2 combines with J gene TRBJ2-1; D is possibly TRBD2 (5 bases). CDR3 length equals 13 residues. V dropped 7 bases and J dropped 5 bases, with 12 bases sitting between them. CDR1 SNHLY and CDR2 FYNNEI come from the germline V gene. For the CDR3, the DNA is TGTGCCAGCAAGGCGGGTTGGGACAATGAGCAGTTCTTC. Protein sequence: CASKAGWDNEQFF.

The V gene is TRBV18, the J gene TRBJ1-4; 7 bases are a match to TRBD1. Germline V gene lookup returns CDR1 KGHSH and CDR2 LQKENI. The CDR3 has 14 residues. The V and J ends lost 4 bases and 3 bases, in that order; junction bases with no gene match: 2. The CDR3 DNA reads TGTGCCAGCTCACGTGGACAGGCTAATGAAAAACTGTTTTTT. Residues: CASSRGQANEKLFF.

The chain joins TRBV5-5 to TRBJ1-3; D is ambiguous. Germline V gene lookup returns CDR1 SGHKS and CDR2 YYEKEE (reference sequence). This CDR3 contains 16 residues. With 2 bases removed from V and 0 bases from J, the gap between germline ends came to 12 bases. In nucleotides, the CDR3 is TGTGCCAGCAGCTTCGCCCTATTTATCTCTGGAAACACCATATATTTT. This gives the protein CASSFALFISGNTIYF.